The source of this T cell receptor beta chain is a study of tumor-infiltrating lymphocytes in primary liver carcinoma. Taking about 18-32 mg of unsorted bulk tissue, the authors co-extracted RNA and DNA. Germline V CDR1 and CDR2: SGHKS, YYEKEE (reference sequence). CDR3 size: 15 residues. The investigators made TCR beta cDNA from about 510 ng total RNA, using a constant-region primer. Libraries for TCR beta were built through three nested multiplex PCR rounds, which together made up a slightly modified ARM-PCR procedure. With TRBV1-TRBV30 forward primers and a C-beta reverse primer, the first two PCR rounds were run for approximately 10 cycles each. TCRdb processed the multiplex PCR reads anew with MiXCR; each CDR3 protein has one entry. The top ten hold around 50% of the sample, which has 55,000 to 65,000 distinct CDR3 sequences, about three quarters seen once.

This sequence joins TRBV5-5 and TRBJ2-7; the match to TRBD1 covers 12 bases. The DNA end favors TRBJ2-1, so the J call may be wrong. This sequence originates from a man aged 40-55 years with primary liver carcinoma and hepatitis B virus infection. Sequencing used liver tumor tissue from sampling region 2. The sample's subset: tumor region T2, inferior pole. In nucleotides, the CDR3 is TGTGCCAGCAGCTTGTCCGGGACAGGGGGCAACGAGCAGTTCTTC. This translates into CASSLSGTGGNEQFF.